Shown below are 7 T cell receptor beta chains from a single sample sequenced in a study of T cells in tumors after PD-1 blockade. The repertoire was sequenced with immunoSEQ multiplex PCR; TCRdb's copy has only in-frame clones and lacks some. The table has 30,000 to 40,000 clones, approximately 78% seen once. Sequencing used PBMCs, obtained before anti-PD-1 treatment. The receptors come from a human donor with basal cell carcinoma.

This clone was counted a single time. The rearrangement links TRBV13 to TRBJ1-1; 8 bases line up with TRBD1. The CDR3 runs 14 residues. The germline V gene encodes CDR1 PRHDT and CDR2 FYEKMQ (reference sequence). V lost 3 bases, J lost 4 bases, and 4 bases stayed unmatched. The CDR3 region is CASSFGTGGTEAFF. The CDR3 region has the DNA TGTGCCAGCAGCTTCGGGACAGGTGGCACTGAAGCTTTCTTT.

A few counts support this clone. The chain uses TRBV28 and TRBJ1-2; no clear D. CDR1 and CDR2 from the germline V gene are MDHEN and SYDVKM. The CDR3 loop spans 12 amino acids. V lost 1 base, J lost 8 bases, and 8 bases lay in between. CDR3 DNA: TGTGCCAGCAGTTTATCTAGATCGGGCTACACCTTC. Encoded protein: CASSLSRSGYTF.

CDR3 in amino acids: CASRATGNEQFF. CDR3 coding DNA: TGTGCCAGCAGGGCCACTGGGAATGAGCAGTTCTTC. The chain recombines TRBV28 with TRBJ2-1, with D uncertain. This CDR3 comprises 12 residues. The V gene lost 6 bases and the J gene lost 7 bases, with 10 bases spanning the gap. CDR1 is MDHEN, CDR2 SYDVKM, per germline.

V usage is TRBV18 and J usage is TRBJ2-5, with 8 positions matching TRBD1. Germline CDR1 and CDR2: KGHSH and LQKENI. This CDR3 comprises 14 residues. Losses at the gene ends were 2 bases for V and 5 bases for J; bases not matched to a gene: 4. In DNA, the CDR3 is TGTGCCAGCTCACCAGGACAGGGAGGCGAGACCCAGTACTTC. It yields the protein CASSPGQGGETQYF.

The chain is built from TRBV7-2 and TRBJ2-7, with D possibly TRBD1 on 5 matching bases. The CDR3 contains 13 residues. V lost 3 bases to trimming and J lost 0 bases, with 6 bases between them. The V gene's germline CDR1 is SGHTA and CDR2 FQGNSA. CDR3 sequence (DNA): TGTGCCAGCAGCTTCACAGGCTCCTACGAGCAGTACTTC. Residues: CASSFTGSYEQYF.

This clone came up once. The chain is built from TRBV4-1 and TRBJ2-3; no clear D. Germline V lookup: CDR1 MGHRA, CDR2 YSYEKL. CDR3 length: 13 residues. V gave up 4 bases and J gave up 3 bases, with 8 bases separating them. The CDR3 DNA follows: TGCGCCAGCAGCCTAGTCAGGACAGATACGCAGTATTTT. Amino acids: CASSLVRTDTQYF.

The chain links TRBV28 to TRBJ2-7; 7 bases agree with TRBD2. After removal of 2 bases from V and 4 bases from J, the junction contained 5 bases not matched to a gene. The germline V gene has CDR1 MDHEN and CDR2 SYDVKM. This CDR3 is 14 amino acids long. Written as DNA, the CDR3 is TGTGCCAGCAGTTTAGGCGGGAGCAGGTACGAGCAGTACTTC. It specifies CASSLGGSRYEQYF.